This T cell receptor (beta chain) was obtained from a study of cytomegalovirus exposure and HLA in healthy donors (dated by TCRdb to about 2017). Background for the entire study: According to an earlier analysis of 550 to 750 of the donors, 150 million to 200 million T cells yielded 95 million to 140 million unique TCR beta sequences and more than 250 Gb of sequence data. HLA typing included class I and class II loci at four-digit resolution. The study was designed to test whether signatures of past pathogen exposure could be identified by cataloging public T cell receptors. Every discovery cohort repertoire had been produced on one sequencing platform. Alongside the repertoire data, information on donor age, sex, ethnicity and CMV serostatus was compiled. To decide whether each TCR beta V gene segment behaved as functional or pseudogenic, an earlier analysis of some 570 of the donors relied on high-throughput TCR beta sequencing. Roughly 5 DR-DQ haplotypes were handled as single units for association and clustering, since linkage in the cohort was strong. Among about 410 genotyped donors of the cohort, an average of around 240,000 unique TCR beta nucleotide sequences was sequenced per donor, of which roughly 18% were non-productive. The genetic ancestry cluster associated with self-reported Caucasian donors included about 84% of the approximately 410 genotyped donors. About 330 gigabases of sequencing data and around 90 million unique TCR sequences made up an early release that covered 500 to 700 HLA-typed donors. High-throughput TCR immunosequencing, statistical association of individual TCRs with disease status, and machine learning were combined to predict cytomegalovirus infection status. The later analysis used no new phenotypic data to find candidate immune exposures, relying instead on TCR beta sequences and their occurrence across donors. In a later analysis, previously published TCR beta repertoires from 550 to 700 donors were re-analyzed and high-resolution HLA genotyping was added so that TCR occurrence patterns could be studied. The number of donors typed differed by locus, with roughly 629-640 for A, B, C, DRB1 and DQB1, roughly 520 for DQA1, about 610 for DPA1, and under 490 for DPB1. Genome-wide SNP genotypes for about 55% of the 666 donors were used in a later genetic analysis, which treated that subset as a discovery cohort. Along with the roughly 670-subject first cohort, a separate validation cohort of about 110 different subjects was used. The T cell repertoires of under 700 subjects were profiled by immunosequencing and related to cytomegalovirus serostatus.

The library came from the immunoSEQ multiplex PCR assay. The multiplex PCR relied on a mix of 60 forward primers for TCR Vbeta segments and 13 reverse primers for TCR Jbeta segments. Amplification of the CDR3 region of rearranged TCR beta genes was performed with a multiplex PCR assay on genomic DNA. The Illumina HiSeq System was used to sequence the amplified TCR beta libraries as 87-base-pair reads. In the original analysis: Across the roughly 600 repertoires, a later analysis counted 80 million or so unique TCR beta chains, about 10 million of which were shared by at least two donors. A nearest-neighbor algorithm error-corrected the raw reads and collapsed the reads into unique sequences, merging closely related sequences to remove PCR and sequencing errors. Alignment of CDR3 sequences to IMGT reference sequences was used to assign V, D and J gene segments. For a sequence to be retained, a match of at least six nucleotides to both a V gene segment and a J gene segment was required. A rearrangement counted as productive if the CDR3 had no stop codons and remained in frame with V and J, and every other rearrangement counted as non-productive. CDR3 was defined by IMGT convention, running from the second conserved V-encoded cysteine to the conserved J-encoded phenylalanine. The earlier analysis of about 640 of the donors excluded any sequence lacking an unambiguous match to a single V gene segment. In an earlier analysis of approximately 560 of the donors, a V segment was called functional when productive rearrangements were above 56.7%, and segregating when the standard deviation between donors exceeded 5%. A statistical classification framework was developed to diagnose cytomegalovirus status using the catalog of TCR beta chain sequences. In a later analysis, TCR nucleotide sequences were compared against IMGT/GENE-DB human TR gene sequences so that V and J genes could be assigned. In a later analysis, CDR3 sequences and most-parsimonious VDJ recombination scenarios were assigned using the TCRdist pipeline. In a later analysis, each TCR beta chain was defined by its CDR3 amino acid sequence together with its V-gene family, and reads lacking a unique V-gene family were excluded. In a later analysis, around 600 highly shared, low-generation-probability nucleotide sequences were removed to address suspected cross-contamination and a sequencing artifact. In a later analysis, a clonal expansion index was calculated for each public chain from normalized within-repertoire ranks of inferred template counts. Generation probabilities in a later analysis came from a VDJ recombination model fitted to out-of-frame rearrangements, and those results were checked against IGoR. Hypergeometric tests were used in a later analysis to score TCR-TCR, TCR-HLA and TCR-CMV co-occurrence, with a repertoire-size bias correction applied to the TCR pairs. False discovery rates were estimated in a later analysis by permuting HLA or CMV assignments 20 times. In a later analysis, co-occurring TCRs were grouped using DBSCAN, with TCRdist sequence similarity added in when clustering inside HLA-allele-positive subsets. Repertoires with fewer than 30,000 or more than 120,000 public chains, plus five repertoires with anomalous nucleotide sharing, were excluded from co-occurrence clustering. The source is immuneACCESS, and TCRdb retained only in-frame sequences with V and J called. Part of the clones is not carried over; for the studies checked, unresolved V genes explain less than half of this, and the remainder is unexplained. That table supplies the V and J calls and clone size; D and trimming were determined from the DNA. The sample table contains more than 200,000 clones; only one count was recorded for over 80% of them. The ten top clones hold roughly 6% of the sample.

Beyond this particular receptor, the publication reports: A later genetic analysis associated a missense DCLRE1C variant with V-gene and J-gene trimming of TCR beta chains, and an independent cohort replicated the association. In vitro tests confirmed that a few of the cytomegalovirus-associated TCR beta chains recognize cytomegalovirus antigens. The authors suggested that the approach could potentially be generalized to other disease states and immunological phenotypes. Most TCR sequences were seen in very few donors, while some public TCRs were found in many individuals. In an earlier analysis of some 550 of the donors, most TCR beta V segments were observed in productive rearrangements about 90% or about 30% of the time, broadly matching IMGT annotations. HLA typing was unavailable for some donors at each locus, so association tests used only the typed subset. In a later analysis, several top co-occurrence clusters were reported to appear linked to parvovirus B19, influenza, CMV and Epstein-Barr virus. The sequencing pipeline was judged likely to have produced a cluster of highly shared sequence variants as a technical artifact. Compared with equally common non-associated chains, HLA-associated TCR beta chains in a later analysis were more clonally expanded and had lower generation probabilities. This cohort had only TCR beta chains sequenced, and the lack of alpha or paired-chain data limited which features could be detected. A further reported finding was that TCR beta sequences accurately predicted the HLA-A and HLA-B alleles for most subjects in the first cohort. In a later analysis, around 17,000 TCR beta sequences were associated with specific HLA alleles at a false discovery rate of 0.05. The presence/absence analyses assumed that sequencing depth was roughly uniform across donors, and that assumption may not be true. Cytomegalovirus status was reported to be diagnosed by the classifier with high specificity and sensitivity in both the original and validation cohorts. In the study, 164 TCR beta chains were listed as associated with cytomegalovirus. In a later analysis, TCR association rates were found to vary across HLA loci, with the most associated TCRs seen for DRB1 alleles and the fewest for HLA-C alleles. Because counts were too low, some 17 rarely observed V segments, including chromosome 9 orphons, were left out of the earlier analysis of 587 of the donors. For the cohort, immune exposure information was limited to CMV serostatus. When HLA alleles, especially DR and DQ, strongly co-occurred, attributing TCR associations to individual alleles was difficult. According to a later analysis, most CMV-associated TCR beta chains appeared to be HLA-restricted, and the HLA associations seemed to be driven largely by CMV exposure. Some IMGT-functional V segments, including TRBV6-2 and TRBV6-3, could not be distinguished by the 87-base-pair reads and were therefore excluded. Correlated functional status among segregating V segments might reflect linkage disequilibrium, but an unknown experimental factor could not be ruled out. In a later genetic analysis, fewer N-insertions in productive TCRs were reported among donors in an Asian-associated ancestry cluster than the roughly 710-donor mean.

The cohort consisted of fewer than 700 healthy bone marrow donors. All cohort members were sampled while nominally healthy, although unrecorded immune exposures were likely present. The donor was CMV seropositive and was included in the group of 250 to 300 seropositive cohort members. Every donor gave a peripheral blood sample, and the peripheral blood mononuclear cells from that sample were used for TCR beta sequencing. Genomic DNA was extracted from the blood cell samples with the Qiagen DNeasy Blood Extraction Kit. A note on this clone: Its antigen target is currently unknown. Nothing much larger sits one base from this clone, and base qualities are not available.

The CDR3, cysteine through phenylalanine, is 14 amino acids long. The only DNA kept is the CDR3, 42 bases in frame from the first base. For CDR1 and CDR2, the germline V gene (reference sequence) lists MNHEY and SMNVEV. V and J are truncated by 2 bases and 6 bases respectively, leaving an intervening sequence of 13 bases. The receptor was derived from a man aged 35-49 years in good health and CMV-seropositive. The chain is made from TRBV27 and TRBJ1-1; perhaps TRBD1 is the D gene, with 6 bases matching. Material: PBMCs. CDR3 sequence: CASSLRAGDAEAFF. At the DNA level, the sequence is TGTGCCAGCAGTTTAAGAGCAGGGGACGCTGAAGCTTTCTTT.